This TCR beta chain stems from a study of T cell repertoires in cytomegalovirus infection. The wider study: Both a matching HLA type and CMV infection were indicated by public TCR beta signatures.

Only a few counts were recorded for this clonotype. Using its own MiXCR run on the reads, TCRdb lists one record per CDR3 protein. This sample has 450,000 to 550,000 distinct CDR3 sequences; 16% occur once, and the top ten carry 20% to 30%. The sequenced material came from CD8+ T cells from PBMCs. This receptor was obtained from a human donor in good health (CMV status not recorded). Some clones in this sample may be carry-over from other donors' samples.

CDR3: CASSPGGSSQFF. The CDR3 DNA follows: TGTGCCAGCAGCCCCGGAGGCAGCTCACAGTTCTTC. The chain couples TRBV5-6 to TRBJ2-1; D may be TRBD2 (5 bases). The CDR3 covers 12 residues. Germline assignment: CDR1 SGHDT and CDR2 YYEEEE. V dropped 4 bases and J dropped 13 bases, with 15 bases sitting between them.